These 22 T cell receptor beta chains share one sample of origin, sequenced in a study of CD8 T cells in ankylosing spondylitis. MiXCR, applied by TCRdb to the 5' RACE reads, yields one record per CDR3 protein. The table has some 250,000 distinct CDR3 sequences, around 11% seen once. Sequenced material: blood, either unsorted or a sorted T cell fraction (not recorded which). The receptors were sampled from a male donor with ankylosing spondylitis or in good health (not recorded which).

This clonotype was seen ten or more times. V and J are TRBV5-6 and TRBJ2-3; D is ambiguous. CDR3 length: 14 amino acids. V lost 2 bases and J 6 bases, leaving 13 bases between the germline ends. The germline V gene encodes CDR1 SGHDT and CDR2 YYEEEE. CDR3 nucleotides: TGTGCCAGCAGCTTTCCCCTAATCGGGGATACGCAGTATTTT. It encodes CASSFPLIGDTQYF.

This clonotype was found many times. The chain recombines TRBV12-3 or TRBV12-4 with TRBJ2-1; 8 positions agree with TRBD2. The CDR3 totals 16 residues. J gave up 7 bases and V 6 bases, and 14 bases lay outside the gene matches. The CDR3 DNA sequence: TGTGCCAGCAGCCCCCGGGTACTAGCGGCGGGGAATGAGCAGTTCTTC. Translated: CASSPRVLAAGNEQFF.

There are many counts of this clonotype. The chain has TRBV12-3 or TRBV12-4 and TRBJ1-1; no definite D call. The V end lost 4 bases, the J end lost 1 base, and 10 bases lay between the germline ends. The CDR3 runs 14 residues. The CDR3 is CASSYPGENTEAFF. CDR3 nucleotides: TGTGCCAGCAGTTACCCCGGGGAGAACACTGAAGCTTTCTTT.

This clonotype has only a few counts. The CDR3 DNA is TGTGCCAGCAGCGACCGGGCGCCAGATACGCAGTATTTT. Encoded protein: CASSDRAPDTQYF. The chain links TRBV7-3 to TRBJ2-3; D is unclear. CDR3 length: 13 amino acids. Trimming took off 5 bases at V and 4 bases at J, with 10 bases between the two ends. CDR1 is SGHTA, CDR2 FQGTGA, per germline.

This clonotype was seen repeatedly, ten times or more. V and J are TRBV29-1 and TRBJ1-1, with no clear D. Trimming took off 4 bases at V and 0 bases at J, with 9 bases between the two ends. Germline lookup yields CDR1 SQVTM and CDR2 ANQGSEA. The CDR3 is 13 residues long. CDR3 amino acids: CSVVMVLNTEAFF. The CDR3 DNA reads TGCAGCGTTGTAATGGTGCTGAACACTGAAGCTTTCTTT.

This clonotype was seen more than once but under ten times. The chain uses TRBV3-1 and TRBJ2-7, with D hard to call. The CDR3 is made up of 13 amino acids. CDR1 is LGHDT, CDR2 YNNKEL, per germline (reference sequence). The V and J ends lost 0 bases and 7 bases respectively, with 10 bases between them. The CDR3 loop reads CASSQDASSEQYF. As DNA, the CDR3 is TGTGCCAGCAGCCAAGATGCGTCGTCAGAGCAGTACTTC.

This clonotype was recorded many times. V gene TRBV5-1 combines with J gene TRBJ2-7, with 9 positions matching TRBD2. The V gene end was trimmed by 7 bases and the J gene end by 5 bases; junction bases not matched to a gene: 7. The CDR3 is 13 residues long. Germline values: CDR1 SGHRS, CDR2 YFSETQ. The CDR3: CASAEGLAHEQYF. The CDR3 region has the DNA TGCGCCAGCGCTGAGGGACTAGCTCACGAGCAGTACTTC.

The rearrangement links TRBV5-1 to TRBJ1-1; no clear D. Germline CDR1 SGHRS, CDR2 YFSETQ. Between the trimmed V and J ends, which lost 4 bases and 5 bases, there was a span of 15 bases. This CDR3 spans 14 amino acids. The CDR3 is CASSEDLFGTEAFF. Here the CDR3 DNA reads TGCGCCAGCAGCGAGGATCTGTTTGGGACTGAAGCTTTCTTT.

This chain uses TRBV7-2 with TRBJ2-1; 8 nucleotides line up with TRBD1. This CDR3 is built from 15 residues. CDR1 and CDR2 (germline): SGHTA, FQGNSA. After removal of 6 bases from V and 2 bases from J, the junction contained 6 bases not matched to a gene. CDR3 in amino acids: CASSSGTGAYNEQFF. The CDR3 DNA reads TGTGCCAGCAGTTCTGGGACAGGTGCCTACAATGAGCAGTTCTTC.

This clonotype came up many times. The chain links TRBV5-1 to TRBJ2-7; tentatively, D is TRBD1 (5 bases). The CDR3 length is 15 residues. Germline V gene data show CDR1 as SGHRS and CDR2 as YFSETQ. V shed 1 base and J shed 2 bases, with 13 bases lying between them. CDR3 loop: CASSLYWTFPYEQYF. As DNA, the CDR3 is TGCGCCAGCAGCTTGTACTGGACATTCCCCTACGAGCAGTACTTC.

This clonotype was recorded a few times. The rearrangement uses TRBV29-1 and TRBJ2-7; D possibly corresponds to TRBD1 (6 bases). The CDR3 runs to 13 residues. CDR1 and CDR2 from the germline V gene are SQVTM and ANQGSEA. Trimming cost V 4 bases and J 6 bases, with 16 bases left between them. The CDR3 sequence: CSVVARGRGEQYF. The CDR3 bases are TGCAGCGTTGTTGCAAGGGGGAGAGGCGAGCAGTACTTC.

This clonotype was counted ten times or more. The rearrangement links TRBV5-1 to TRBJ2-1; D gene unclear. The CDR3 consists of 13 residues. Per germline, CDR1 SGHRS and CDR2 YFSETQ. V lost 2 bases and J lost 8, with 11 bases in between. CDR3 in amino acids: CASSLYRADEQFF. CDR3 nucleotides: TGCGCCAGCAGCTTATATCGGGCCGATGAGCAGTTCTTC.

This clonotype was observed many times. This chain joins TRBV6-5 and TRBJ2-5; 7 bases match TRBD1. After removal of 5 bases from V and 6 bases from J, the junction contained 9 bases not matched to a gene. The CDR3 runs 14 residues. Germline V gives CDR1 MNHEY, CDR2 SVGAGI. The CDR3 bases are TGTGCCAGCAGTACCGACAGGGCCACAAAGACCCAGTACTTC. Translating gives CASSTDRATKTQYF.

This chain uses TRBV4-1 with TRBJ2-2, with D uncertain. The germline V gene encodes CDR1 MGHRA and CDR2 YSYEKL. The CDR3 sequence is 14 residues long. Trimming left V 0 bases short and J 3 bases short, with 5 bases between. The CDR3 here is CASSQDPHTGELFF. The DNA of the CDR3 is TGCGCCAGCAGCCAAGATCCTCACACCGGGGAGCTGTTTTTT.

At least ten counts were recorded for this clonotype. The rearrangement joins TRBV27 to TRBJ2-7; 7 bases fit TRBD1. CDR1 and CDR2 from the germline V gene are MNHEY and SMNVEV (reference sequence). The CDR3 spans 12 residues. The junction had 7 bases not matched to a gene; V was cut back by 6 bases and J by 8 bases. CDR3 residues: CASSPDRVKQYF. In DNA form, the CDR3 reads TGTGCCAGCAGCCCAGACAGGGTCAAGCAGTACTTC.

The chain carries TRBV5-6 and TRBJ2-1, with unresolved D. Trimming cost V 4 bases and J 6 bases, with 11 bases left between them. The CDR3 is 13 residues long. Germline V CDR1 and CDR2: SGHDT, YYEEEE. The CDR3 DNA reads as TGTGCCAGCAGCCAAAGAGCCATCAATGAGCAGTTCTTC. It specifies CASSQRAINEQFF.

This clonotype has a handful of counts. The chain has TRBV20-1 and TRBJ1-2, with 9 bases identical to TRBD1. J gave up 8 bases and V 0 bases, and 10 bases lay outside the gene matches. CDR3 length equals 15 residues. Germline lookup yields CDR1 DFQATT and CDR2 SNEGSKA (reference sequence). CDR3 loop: CSARDRDRVEGGYTF. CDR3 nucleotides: TGCAGTGCTAGAGACCGGGACAGGGTCGAAGGAGGCTACACCTTC.

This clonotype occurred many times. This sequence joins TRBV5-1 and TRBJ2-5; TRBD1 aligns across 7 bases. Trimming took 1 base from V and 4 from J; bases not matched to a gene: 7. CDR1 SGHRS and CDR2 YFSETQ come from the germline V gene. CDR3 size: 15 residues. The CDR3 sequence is CASSLPETGRETQYF. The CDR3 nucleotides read TGCGCCAGCAGCTTGCCCGAGACAGGGCGAGAGACCCAGTACTTC.

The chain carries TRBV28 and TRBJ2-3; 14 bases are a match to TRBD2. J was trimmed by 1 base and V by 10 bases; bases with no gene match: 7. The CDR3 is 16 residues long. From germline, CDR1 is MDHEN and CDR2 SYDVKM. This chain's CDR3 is CATGLAGGRGTDTQYF. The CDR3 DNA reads TGTGCCACCGGACTAGCGGGAGGCAGGGGCACAGATACGCAGTATTTT. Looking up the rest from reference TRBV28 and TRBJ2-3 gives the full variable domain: DVKVTQSSRYLVKRTGEKVFLECVQDMDHENMFWYRQDPGLGLRLIYFSYDVKMKEKGDIPEGYSVSREKKERFSLILESASTNQTSMYLCATGLAGGRGTDTQYFGPGTRLTVL.

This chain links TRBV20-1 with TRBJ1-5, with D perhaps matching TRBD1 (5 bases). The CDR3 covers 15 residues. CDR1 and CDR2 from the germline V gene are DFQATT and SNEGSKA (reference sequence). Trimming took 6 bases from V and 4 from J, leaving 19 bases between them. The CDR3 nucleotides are TGCAGTGCCCAGGGCGGGGGGGGAGGTAATCAGCCCCAGCATTTT. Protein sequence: CSAQGGGGGNQPQHF.

CDR3 amino acids: CASPLEWKNTEAFF. The CDR3 DNA reads as TGTGCCAGCCCGCTAGAGTGGAAGAACACTGAAGCTTTCTTT. The V call is TRBV19, the J call TRBJ1-1; the D is unclear. CDR1 and CDR2 from the germline V gene are LNHDA and SQIVND (reference sequence). The CDR3 is made up of 14 amino acids. Trimming took off 9 bases at V and 1 base at J, with 15 bases between the two ends.

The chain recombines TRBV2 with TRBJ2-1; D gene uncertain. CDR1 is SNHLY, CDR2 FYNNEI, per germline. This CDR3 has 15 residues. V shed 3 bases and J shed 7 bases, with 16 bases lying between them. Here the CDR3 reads CASSERNLGMNEQFF. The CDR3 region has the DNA TGTGCCAGCAGTGAGCGAAATCTGGGGATGAATGAGCAGTTCTTC.